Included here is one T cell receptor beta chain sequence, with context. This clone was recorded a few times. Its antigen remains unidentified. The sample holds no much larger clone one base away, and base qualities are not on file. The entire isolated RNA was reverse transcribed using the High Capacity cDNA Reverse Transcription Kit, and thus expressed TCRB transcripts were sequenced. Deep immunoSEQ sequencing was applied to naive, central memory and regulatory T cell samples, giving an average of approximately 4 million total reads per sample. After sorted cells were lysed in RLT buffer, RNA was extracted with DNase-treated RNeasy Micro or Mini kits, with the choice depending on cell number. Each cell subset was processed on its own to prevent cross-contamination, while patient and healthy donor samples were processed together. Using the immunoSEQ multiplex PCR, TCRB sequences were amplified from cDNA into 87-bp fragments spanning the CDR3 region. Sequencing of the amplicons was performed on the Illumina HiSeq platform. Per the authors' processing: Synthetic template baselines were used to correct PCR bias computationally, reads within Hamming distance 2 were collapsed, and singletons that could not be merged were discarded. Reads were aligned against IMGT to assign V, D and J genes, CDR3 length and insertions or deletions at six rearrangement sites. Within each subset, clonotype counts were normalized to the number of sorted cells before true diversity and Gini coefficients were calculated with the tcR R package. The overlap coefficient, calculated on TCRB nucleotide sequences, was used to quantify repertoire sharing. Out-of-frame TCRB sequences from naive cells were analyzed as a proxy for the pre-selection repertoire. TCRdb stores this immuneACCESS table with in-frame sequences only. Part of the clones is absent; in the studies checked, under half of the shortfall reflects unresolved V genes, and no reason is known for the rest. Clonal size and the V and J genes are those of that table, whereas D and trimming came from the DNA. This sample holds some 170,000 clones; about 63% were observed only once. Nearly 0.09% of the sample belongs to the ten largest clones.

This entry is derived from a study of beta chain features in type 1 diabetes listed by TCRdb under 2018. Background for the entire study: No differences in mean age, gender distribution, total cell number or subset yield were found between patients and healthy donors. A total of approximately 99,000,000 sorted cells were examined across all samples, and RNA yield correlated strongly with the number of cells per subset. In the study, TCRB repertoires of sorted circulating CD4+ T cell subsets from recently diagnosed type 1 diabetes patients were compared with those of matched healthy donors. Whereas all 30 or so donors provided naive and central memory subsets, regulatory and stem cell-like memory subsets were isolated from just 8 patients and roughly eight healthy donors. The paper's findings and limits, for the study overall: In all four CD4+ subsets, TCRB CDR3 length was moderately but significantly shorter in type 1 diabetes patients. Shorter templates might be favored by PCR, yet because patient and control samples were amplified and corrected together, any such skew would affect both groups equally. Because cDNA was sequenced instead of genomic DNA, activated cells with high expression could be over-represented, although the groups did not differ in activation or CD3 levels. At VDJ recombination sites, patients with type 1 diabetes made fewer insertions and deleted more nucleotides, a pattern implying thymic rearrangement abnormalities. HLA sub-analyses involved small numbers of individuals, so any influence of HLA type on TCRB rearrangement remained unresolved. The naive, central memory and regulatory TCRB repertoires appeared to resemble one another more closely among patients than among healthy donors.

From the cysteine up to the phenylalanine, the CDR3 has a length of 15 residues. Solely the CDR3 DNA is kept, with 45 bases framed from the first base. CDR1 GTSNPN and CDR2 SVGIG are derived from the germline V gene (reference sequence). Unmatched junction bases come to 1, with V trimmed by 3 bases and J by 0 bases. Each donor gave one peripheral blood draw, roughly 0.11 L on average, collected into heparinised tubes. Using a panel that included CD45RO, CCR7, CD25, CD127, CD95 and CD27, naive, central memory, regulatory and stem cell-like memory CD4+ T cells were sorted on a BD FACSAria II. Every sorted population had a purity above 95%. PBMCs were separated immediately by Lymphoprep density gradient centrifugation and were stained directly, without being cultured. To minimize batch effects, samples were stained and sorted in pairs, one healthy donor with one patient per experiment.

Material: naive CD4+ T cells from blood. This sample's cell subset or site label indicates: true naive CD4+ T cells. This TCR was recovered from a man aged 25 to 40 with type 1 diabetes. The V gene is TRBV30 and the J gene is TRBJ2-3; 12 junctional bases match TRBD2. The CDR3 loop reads CAWRGLAGSTDTQYF. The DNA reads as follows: TGTGCCTGGAGAGGACTAGCGGGGAGCACAGATACGCAGTATTTT.